The entry that follows covers one T cell receptor beta chain sequence. The antigen is not known. The data were obtained in a study of OX40 agonist ivuxolimab in advanced cancers. V trimming: 10 bases; J trimming: 10 bases; junction bases outside the gene matches: 11. The CDR3 length is 14 residues. Germline loops: CDR1 MNHEY, CDR2 SMNVEV (reference sequence). Study results and limitations: Doses of 0.1 to 3.0 mg/kg were accompanied by clonal expansion of CD4+ and CD8+ blood T cells by week 6.

Here immunoSEQ multiplex PCR was the method, and the copy in TCRdb shows in-frame clones only, minus some. Among about 66,000 clones, around 90% were seen once, and the ten largest hold around 15%. The material sequenced was CD4+ or CD8+ T cells sorted from blood, taken in a trial of the OX40 agonist ivuxolimab. The TCR originated in an adult with an advanced solid tumor such as melanoma, head and neck, liver or kidney cancer. The gene calls are TRBV27 and TRBJ1-6, with 9 nucleotides matching TRBD1. CDR3 region: CATRTGTGYSPLHF. The CDR3 coding sequence is TGTGCCACCCGTACCGGGACAGGGTACTCACCCCTCCACTTT.